A selection of T cell receptor beta chains follows, all from one sample in a study of beta chain features in type 1 diabetes. Method: immunoSEQ multiplex PCR; TCRdb's copy keeps in-frame clones and lacks some. This sample has about 110,000 clones, with 40% found just once. Sample: stem cell memory CD4+ T cells from blood. The receptors were gathered from a woman in her late teens or twenties in good health. CDR3s include the opening cysteine and the closing phenylalanine or tryptophan. The D gene is left open where the match is weak. Only some rows state a clone size, as once, few, many or a class for expanded clones.

V gene: TRBV7-8
J gene: TRBJ1-4
clone size: few
D gene: NA
CDR3 DNA: TGTGCCAGCAGCTTGTTAAATGAAAAACTGTTTTTT
CDR3 protein: CASSLLNEKLFF

V gene: TRBV6-6
J gene: TRBJ2-3
clone size: NA
D gene: NA
CDR3 DNA: TGTGCCAGCCGGGAAAGCAGCACAGATACGCAGTATTTT
CDR3 protein: CASRESSTDTQYF

V gene: TRBV6-6
J gene: TRBJ1-3
clone size: NA
D gene: TRBD1
CDR3 DNA: TGTGCCAGCAGATTTACAGGGGGCCGAGTTGGAAACACCATATATTTT
CDR3 protein: CASRFTGGRVGNTIYF

V gene: TRBV6-5
J gene: TRBJ2-1
clone size: NA
D gene: NA
CDR3 DNA: TGTGCCAGCAGTAGGCGGGTGCGAGGTTCCCATGAGCAGTTCTTC
CDR3 protein: CASSRRVRGSHEQFF

V gene: TRBV5-6
J gene: TRBJ2-7
clone size: once
D gene: TRBD1
CDR3 DNA: TGTGCCAGCAGCTTGGACAGGGGAGTGCTTATCAACGAGCAGTACTTC
CDR3 protein: CASSLDRGVLINEQYF

V gene: TRBV18
J gene: TRBJ1-4
clone size: NA
D gene: NA
CDR3 DNA: TGTGCCAGCTCACCGGACAGTAATGAAAAACTGTTTTTT
CDR3 protein: CASSPDSNEKLFF

V gene: TRBV6-1
J gene: TRBJ2-1
clone size: NA
D gene: TRBD1
CDR3 DNA: TGTGCCAGCAGACGGACAGGGGAATACAATGAGCAGTTCTTC
CDR3 protein: CASRRTGEYNEQFF

V gene: TRBV14
J gene: TRBJ2-5
clone size: few
D gene: TRBD1
CDR3 DNA: TGTGCCAGCAGACCCACAGGGGGCGAGACCCAGTACTTC
CDR3 protein: CASRPTGGETQYF

V gene: TRBV30
J gene: TRBJ2-2
clone size: NA
D gene: NA
CDR3 DNA: TGTGCCTGGAGTCGGGCAGGGTGGACCGGGGAGCTGTTTTTT
CDR3 protein: CAWSRAGWTGELFF

V gene: TRBV7-2
J gene: TRBJ2-1
clone size: few
D gene: TRBD1
CDR3 DNA: TGTGCCAGCAGCTACGACAGGGGGTCCTACAATGAGCAGTTCTTC
CDR3 protein: CASSYDRGSYNEQFF

V gene: TRBV7-8
J gene: TRBJ2-1
clone size: NA
D gene: TRBD1
CDR3 DNA: TGTGCCAGCAGCTTTACCCACATCGGACAGGTGGATGAGCAGTTCTTC
CDR3 protein: CASSFTHIGQVDEQFF

V gene: TRBV5-1
J gene: TRBJ1-1
clone size: NA
D gene: NA
CDR3 DNA: TGCGCCAGCAGCTTGATTGCGGGTGGAATGAACACTGAAGCTTTCTTT
CDR3 protein: CASSLIAGGMNTEAFF

V gene: TRBV7-9
J gene: TRBJ2-7
clone size: few
D gene: NA
CDR3 DNA: TGTGCCAGCAGCTTAGGCAGGGTTTACGAGCAGTACTTC
CDR3 protein: CASSLGRVYEQYF

V gene: TRBV18
J gene: TRBJ2-1
clone size: few
D gene: NA
CDR3 DNA: TGTGCCAGCTCACCGGCCCCGGGGGGCAGTGAGCAGTTCTTC
CDR3 protein: CASSPAPGGSEQFF

V gene: TRBV6-6
J gene: TRBJ2-5
clone size: NA
D gene: TRBD1
CDR3 DNA: TGTGCCAGCAGTTCCCCCGCGGGCAGGGGGCTCTTGACCCAGTACTTC
CDR3 protein: CASSSPAGRGLLTQYF

V gene: TRBV6-1
J gene: TRBJ2-3
clone size: few
D gene: TRBD1
CDR3 DNA: TGTGCCAGCAGGGAGGGACAGGGGAGAGATACGCAGTATTTT
CDR3 protein: CASREGQGRDTQYF

V gene: TRBV30
J gene: TRBJ1-5
clone size: NA
D gene: TRBD1
CDR3 DNA: TGTGCCTGGAGCAGGGGGACAGATAGCAATCAGCCCCAGCATTTT
CDR3 protein: CAWSRGTDSNQPQHF

V gene: TRBV7-3
J gene: TRBJ2-7
clone size: few
D gene: NA
CDR3 DNA: TGTGCCAGCAGCTTGGGTTTTAGCGCTGCCTACGAGCAGTACTTC
CDR3 protein: CASSLGFSAAYEQYF

V gene: TRBV28
J gene: TRBJ1-2
clone size: NA
D gene: TRBD1
CDR3 DNA: TGTGCCACTAATGGCAGGGGGCTCTATGGCTACACCTTC
CDR3 protein: CATNGRGLYGYTF

V gene: TRBV2
J gene: TRBJ2-7
clone size: few
D gene: NA
CDR3 DNA: TGTGCCAGCAGTGAAATAGCAGGGCTACTAACCGAGCAGTACTTC
CDR3 protein: CASSEIAGLLTEQYF

V gene: TRBV7-2
J gene: TRBJ2-7
clone size: few
D gene: NA
CDR3 DNA: TGTGCCAGCAGCTTCCAAAGCGGAGGGAGATACGAGCAGTACTTC
CDR3 protein: CASSFQSGGRYEQYF

V gene: TRBV7-8
J gene: TRBJ2-3
clone size: few
D gene: NA
CDR3 DNA: TGTGCCAGCAGCCCAGTGGTCGGCGGCGGAGATACGCAGTATTTT
CDR3 protein: CASSPVVGGGDTQYF

V gene: TRBV19
J gene: TRBJ1-4
clone size: few
D gene: TRBD1
CDR3 DNA: TGTGCCAGTAGTATCCAGGGGGCGACTAATGAAAAACTGTTTTTT
CDR3 protein: CASSIQGATNEKLFF

V gene: TRBV30
J gene: TRBJ2-7
clone size: NA
D gene: NA
CDR3 DNA: TGTGCCTGGAGTGTTTGGCAGGGGATCTACGAGCAGTACTTC
CDR3 protein: CAWSVWQGIYEQYF

V gene: TRBV28
J gene: TRBJ1-1
clone size: once
D gene: NA
CDR3 DNA: TGTGCCAGCATAGGATCCGGGAGTCGCACTGAAGCTTTCTTT
CDR3 protein: CASIGSGSRTEAFF

V gene: TRBV29-1
J gene: TRBJ2-7
clone size: NA
D gene: TRBD2
CDR3 DNA: TGCAGCGTTCGTTTCCCCGGGCTTAGCGGGCGGGGGGGCGAGCAGTACTTC
CDR3 protein: CSVRFPGLSGRGGEQYF

V gene: TRBV5-1
J gene: TRBJ2-3
clone size: few
D gene: NA
CDR3 DNA: TGCGCCAGCAGCCCTACCGGGGCAGATACGCAGTATTTT
CDR3 protein: CASSPTGADTQYF

V gene: TRBV6-4
J gene: TRBJ2-1
clone size: NA
D gene: TRBD2
CDR3 DNA: TGTGCCAGCAGTGACTGGGCCGGGAGGCAGAATGAGCAGTTCTTC
CDR3 protein: CASSDWAGRQNEQFF

V gene: TRBV5-4
J gene: TRBJ2-5
clone size: few
D gene: NA
CDR3 DNA: TGTGCCAGCAGCTTCAACAGTCCAGAGACCCAGTACTTC
CDR3 protein: CASSFNSPETQYF

V gene: TRBV5-1
J gene: TRBJ1-2
clone size: NA
D gene: TRBD1
CDR3 DNA: TGCGCCAGCAGCTTTGACAGGGTTGATGGCTACACCTTC
CDR3 protein: CASSFDRVDGYTF

V gene: TRBV7-9
J gene: TRBJ1-1
clone size: few
D gene: TRBD1
CDR3 DNA: TGTGCCAGCCAGGACAGGGGGCGGTGGACTGAAGCTTTCTTT
CDR3 protein: CASQDRGRWTEAFF

V gene: TRBV4-3
J gene: TRBJ2-6
clone size: few
D gene: NA
CDR3 DNA: TGCGCCAGCAGCCAGTCATACAGGGATGCTGGGGCCAACGTCCTGACTTTC
CDR3 protein: CASSQSYRDAGANVLTF

V gene: TRBV11-2
J gene: TRBJ2-7
clone size: once
D gene: TRBD2
CDR3 DNA: TGTGCCAGCAGCTTAGTGGGGCTAGCGGGACCCTACGAGCAGTACTTC
CDR3 protein: CASSLVGLAGPYEQYF

V gene: TRBV20-1
J gene: TRBJ1-2
clone size: NA
D gene: NA
CDR3 DNA: TGCAGTGCTAGCACGGTCCCGGGCTACACCTTC
CDR3 protein: CSASTVPGYTF

V gene: TRBV5-1
J gene: TRBJ2-7
clone size: NA
D gene: NA
CDR3 DNA: TGCGCCAGCAGCGTACCGAAAAAGGGAGGTACCAGACTCTACGAGCAGTACTTC
CDR3 protein: CASSVPKKGGTRLYEQYF

V gene: TRBV10-1
J gene: TRBJ2-7
clone size: NA
D gene: NA
CDR3 DNA: TGCGCCAGCACCGACACCACCGGCCCCTACGAGCAGTACTTC
CDR3 protein: CASTDTTGPYEQYF

V gene: TRBV4-3
J gene: TRBJ2-5
clone size: NA
D gene: NA
CDR3 DNA: TGCGCCAGCAGCCAGGAGAGGGCTCCGGGCGAGACCCAGTACTTC
CDR3 protein: CASSQERAPGETQYF

V gene: TRBV15
J gene: TRBJ2-3
clone size: NA
D gene: TRBD2
CDR3 DNA: TGTGCCACCAGCAGAAATCCCCCGCGACTAGCCCGGGAAGATACGCAGTATTTT
CDR3 protein: CATSRNPPRLAREDTQYF

V gene: TRBV5-1
J gene: TRBJ2-7
clone size: NA
D gene: TRBD1
CDR3 DNA: TGCGCCAGCAGCTTACCCCGGGACAGGGAACTTTACGAGCAGTACTTC
CDR3 protein: CASSLPRDRELYEQYF

V gene: TRBV30
J gene: TRBJ2-5
clone size: NA
D gene: NA
CDR3 DNA: TGTGCCTGGAGTGTCCAGGGGCAAGAGACCCAGTACTTC
CDR3 protein: CAWSVQGQETQYF

V gene: TRBV12-5
J gene: TRBJ2-1
clone size: NA
D gene: TRBD2
CDR3 DNA: TGTGCTAGTGGTTTGATAACTAGCGGGAGGGCCAATGAGCAGTTCTTC
CDR3 protein: CASGLITSGRANEQFF

V gene: TRBV5-1
J gene: TRBJ1-1
clone size: few
D gene: NA
CDR3 DNA: TGCGCCAGCAGCCGGGGGACTGAAGCTTTCTTT
CDR3 protein: CASSRGTEAFF

V gene: TRBV18
J gene: TRBJ2-6
clone size: NA
D gene: NA
CDR3 DNA: TGTGCCAGCTCACCAATCCCTCTCTCTGGGGCCAACGTCCTGACTTTC
CDR3 protein: CASSPIPLSGANVLTF

V gene: TRBV5-1
J gene: TRBJ2-1
clone size: NA
D gene: TRBD2
CDR3 DNA: TGCGCCAGCAGCTGGGGGACTAGCGGAGCCTCCTACAATGAGCAGTTCTTC
CDR3 protein: CASSWGTSGASYNEQFF